This T cell receptor (beta chain) was captured in a study of monozygotic twins with inflammatory bowel disease. Overall study findings and caveats: Among patients, repertoires may have gained variability from differing immunosuppressive treatments.

The team made cDNA by running eight separate reactions for each sample. The study subjected TCRalpha and TCRbeta cDNA to two nested PCRs of approximately 16 and 9 cycles. TCRdb re-called the 5' RACE reads and catalogs CDR3 proteins one per entry, DNA excluded. The sample data list around 370,000 distinct CDR3 sequences. With regard to this clonotype: The target antigen is unknown.

Germline V lookup: CDR1 SGHTA, CDR2 FQGNSA. There are 15 residues in the CDR3. The clonotype was recovered from a human donor with ulcerative colitis or Crohn's disease, or a healthy co-twin of an affected twin (not recorded which). The sample comprised blood. The chain joins TRBV7-2 to TRBJ2-7; lacking DNA, the TRBD1 call made by TCRdb goes unchecked. The CDR3 loop reads CASSSRGHPLNEQYF.